This TCR beta chain appears in the sequencing data of a study of post-analysis software for immune sequencing data (dated by TCRdb to the mid-2010s). Some background on the complete study: Recorded disease courses included relapsing-remitting, secondary progressive and progressive-relapsing multiple sclerosis, with some patients lacking subtype annotation. The patient repertoires were set against ten to eleven previously published healthy control repertoires from donors whose ages ranged from roughly 6 to 27 years. A subset of samples was prepared in parallel using single-end sample barcoding, then pooled and co-amplified after Illumina adapter ligation.

The receptor library was made with PCR. The sequencing machine was an Illumina HiSeq 2500. To reduce PCR and sequencing biases, unique molecular identifiers were incorporated into the TCR beta cDNA libraries. Roughly 500,000 cDNA molecules were obtained per 1 to 10 million input T cells, so each molecule approximated one T cell. Patient libraries were prepared and sequenced with the same protocol used for the earlier healthy control dataset. Samples belonging to the same batch were prepared together, multiplexed and sequenced on a shared HiSeq lane. The source study handled its data this way. MIGEC handled the raw barcoded reads, throwing out single-read molecular identifier groups before consensus assembly and CDR3 extraction. Clonotype tables were post-analysed with VDJtools, normalizing diversity by down-sampling all datasets to the smallest sample size. Repertoire overlap clustering matched CDR3 amino acid but not nucleotide sequences to correct batch-related cross-sample contamination. TCRdb redid the processing of the public reads, applying fastp at Q25 and MiXCR, and retained in-frame beta chains. Identical CDR3 proteins give one entry, which carries the most common genes and DNA. The V and J calls reflect TCRdb's pipeline rather than the authors' work. The sample contains about 770,000 distinct CDR3 sequences, 40% to 55% of them found a single time. Clones ranked in the top ten supply just under 5% of the sample.

What the work shows at the level of the full study, not this receptor alone: Normalized Chao1 diversity was significantly lower in multiple sclerosis patients than controls, suggesting substantial peripheral T-cell clonal expansion. The control group was slightly older than the multiple sclerosis patient group. Direct clustering with F measure showed strong co-clustering of samples prepared in the same batch, prompting a batch-effect correction. Patients showed significantly higher frequencies than controls for several TRBV segments, among them TRBV5-6, TRBV5-1 and TRBV20-1.

Concerning this clonotype: It has no known antigen specificity. Base qualities are not provided; no much larger clone lies one nucleotide away.

TCR beta repertoires were profiled from peripheral blood of under 15 young patients with multiple sclerosis to demonstrate the VDJtools post-analysis software. The multiple sclerosis patients were children and adolescents ranging in age from about 6 to 17 years. Ends trimmed: V by 6 bases, J by 6 bases; bases unmatched to a gene: 7. There are 14 amino acids in the CDR3, from cysteine to phenylalanine inclusive. The sequence is cut down to CDR3 DNA, 42 bases in frame from base 1. Reading the germline V gene gives CDR1 ENHRY and CDR2 SYGVKD. Sequenced sample: blood. The TCR sequence derives from a girl aged 10-17 years with multiple sclerosis. In this chain, TRBV10-3 is recombined with TRBJ1-1, and TRBD1 matches 10 of the central bases. The DNA sequence reads TGTGCCATCAGGATCGGACAGGGGGTCCCTGAAGCTTTCTTT. Its product reads: CAIRIGQGVPEAFF.